The 21 T cell receptor beta chains in this list originate from one sample, sequenced in a study of OX40 agonist ivuxolimab in advanced cancers. Method: immunoSEQ multiplex PCR; TCRdb's copy keeps in-frame clones and lacks some. The sample comprises under 100,000 clones, 85% of which are singletons, and about 2.3% rests with the top ten. The sequencing here drew on CD4+ or CD8+ T cells sorted from blood, taken in a trial of the OX40 agonist ivuxolimab. The source is an adult with an advanced solid tumor such as melanoma, head and neck, liver or kidney cancer.

V and J are TRBV18 and TRBJ1-1; TRBD1 is a possible D gene (5 bases). CDR1 is KGHSH and CDR2 is LQKENI in the germline V gene. Trimming shortened V by 2 bases and J by 4 bases, and 14 bases separated the two germline ends. The CDR3 runs 15 residues. In DNA form, the CDR3 reads TGTGCCAGCTCACCAGTGCGCCAGGGAGGCACTGAAGCTTTCTTT. Translated, it gives CASSPVRQGGTEAFF.

The rearrangement joins TRBV7-2 to TRBJ1-2, with 7 bases that match TRBD1. V gave up 4 bases and J gave up 4 bases; unmatched junction bases: 6. Germline V gives CDR1 SGHTA, CDR2 FQGNSA. The CDR3 runs to 14 residues. The CDR3 DNA is TGTGCCAGCAGCTCCCCGGGACAGCTCTATGGCTACACCTTC. This gives the protein CASSSPGQLYGYTF.

This rearrangement joins TRBV5-1 to TRBJ2-3; D unclear. The germline V gene has CDR1 SGHRS and CDR2 YFSETQ. CDR3 size: 16 residues. Trimming took 4 bases from V and 5 from J, leaving 20 bases between them. The CDR3 is CASSPVAGFMVDTQYF. DNA for the CDR3: TGCGCCAGCAGCCCAGTGGCCGGGTTTATGGTAGATACGCAGTATTTT.

The V and J genes are TRBV18 and TRBJ2-1; 8 positions agree with TRBD2. The germline gives CDR1 KGHSH, CDR2 LQKENI. J gave up 8 bases and V 3 bases, and 6 bases lay outside the gene matches. The CDR3 loop spans 14 amino acids. The CDR3 loop reads CASSPDRGGHEQFF. Written as DNA, the CDR3 is TGTGCCAGCTCACCCGATCGGGGGGGACATGAGCAGTTCTTC.

V and J are TRBV27 and TRBJ1-5, with no clear D. Trimming left V 4 bases short and J 3 bases short, with 13 bases between. This CDR3 has 15 amino acids. In germline, CDR1 is MNHEY, CDR2 SMNVEV (reference sequence). In nucleotides, the CDR3 is TGTGCCAGCAGTTCCCTAGGTAGGAACAATCAGCCCCAGCATTTT. Translation gives CASSSLGRNNQPQHF.

The chain is built from TRBV29-1 and TRBJ2-2; 8 positions agree with TRBD1. The V segment lost 3 bases and the J segment 2 bases; nucleotides outside the gene matches: 2. This CDR3 comprises 14 residues. Germline CDR1 and CDR2: SQVTM and ANQGSEA. The CDR3 sequence is CSVEGQANTGELFF. The CDR3 DNA is TGCAGCGTTGAGGGACAGGCTAACACCGGGGAGCTGTTTTTT.

The table lists this clone with a count of one. The gene calls are TRBV30 and TRBJ2-2, with TRBD2 matching 11 bases. This CDR3 spans 15 amino acids. Germline V gene lookup returns CDR1 GTSNPN and CDR2 SVGIG (reference sequence). V shed 6 bases and J 0 bases; nucleotides not matched to a gene: 3. CDR3 residues: CACGSGGANTGELFF. CDR3 DNA sequence: TGTGCCTGCGGTAGCGGGGGGGCGAACACCGGGGAGCTGTTTTTT.

The V and J genes are TRBV7-2 and TRBJ1-3; no firm D call. From germline, CDR1 is SGHTA and CDR2 FQGNSA. This CDR3 contains 18 residues. The ends were cut back, 1 base at V and 0 bases at J, with 16 bases in the middle. The CDR3 sequence is CASSLDSHRRYSGNTIYF. DNA of the CDR3: TGTGCCAGCAGCTTAGATTCACATAGACGGTACTCTGGAAACACCATATATTTT.

This clone turned up a few times. V and J are TRBV10-3 and TRBJ2-6; 7 bases align to TRBD1. V lost 9 bases, J lost 0 bases, and 11 bases stayed unmatched. Per germline, CDR1 ENHRY and CDR2 SYGVKD. The CDR3 covers 17 residues. CDR3: CAIKDRAGASGANVLTF. CDR3 DNA: TGTGCCATTAAAGACAGGGCAGGGGCCTCTGGGGCCAACGTCCTGACTTTC.

This sequence joins TRBV4-1 and TRBJ1-1; D gene unclear. This CDR3 is built from 16 residues. V was shortened by 2 bases and J by 0 bases, with 13 bases between the two germline ends. CDR1 and CDR2 from the germline V gene are MGHRA and YSYEKL. CDR3 in DNA: TGCGCCAGCAGCCAAACGACAAGGCACATGAACACTGAAGCTTTCTTT. Translated, it gives CASSQTTRHMNTEAFF.

The CDR3 DNA follows: TGCGCCAGCAGCCAAGCAACGGTCGTTAAACAGCCCCAGCATTTT. Translating gives CASSQATVVKQPQHF. The J gene is TRBJ1-5, the V gene TRBV4-1, with unresolved D. V gave up 1 base and J gave up 7 bases, with 14 bases separating them. The germline CDR1 and CDR2 sequences are MGHRA and YSYEKL. This CDR3 is 15 amino acids long.

The chain is built from TRBV18 and TRBJ2-2; maybe TRBD2 (6 bases). Trimming stripped 2 bases from V and 2 bases from J, with 12 bases between. This CDR3 is built from 16 residues. Germline CDR1 is KGHSH and CDR2 is LQKENI. In nucleotides, the CDR3 is TGTGCCAGCTCACCAGTAGCGGACCCAAACACCGGGGAGCTGTTTTTT. Translated, it gives CASSPVADPNTGELFF.

The V and J genes are TRBV9 and TRBJ1-6; the D gene is possibly TRBD1 (6 bases). Germline V CDR1 and CDR2: SGDLS, YYNGEE. The length of the CDR3 is 14 residues. The V end was cut by 4 bases, the J end by 5 bases, with 10 bases between. The CDR3 spells CASSPQGNNSPLHF. Here the CDR3 DNA reads TGTGCCAGCAGCCCTCAGGGGAATAATTCACCCCTCCACTTT. Filled out from reference TRBV9 and TRBJ1-6, the complete variable domain reads DSGVTQTPKHLITATGQRVTLRCSPRSGDLSVYWYQQSLDQGLQFLIQYYNGEERAKGNILERFSAQQFPDLHSELNLSSLELGDSALYFCASSPQGNNSPLHFGNGTRLTVT.

The J gene is TRBJ1-1, the V gene TRBV2, with a weak D call TRBD1 (5 bases). CDR3 length equals 13 residues. Deletions cut 9 bases from V and 5 bases from J, with 16 bases between. Germline V gene lookup returns CDR1 SNHLY and CDR2 FYNNEI. The CDR3 coding sequence is TGTGCCAGGAGACGGGGCCCTGGGACTGAAGCTTTCTTT. Translating gives CARRRGPGTEAFF.

This clone was detected only a few times. The V call is TRBV29-1, the J call TRBJ1-1; D is unresolved. This CDR3 has 12 amino acids. The V end lost 6 bases, the J end lost 8 bases, and 16 bases lay between the germline ends. Germline V gene sequence: CDR1 SQVTM, CDR2 ANQGSEA. The CDR3 nucleotides read TGCAGCGTGTCTTCGGGCACTCGGGAAGCTTTCTTT. It specifies CSVSSGTREAFF. The full variable domain, its missing parts supplied by reference TRBV29-1 and TRBJ1-1, is SAVISQKPSRDICQRGTSLTIQCQVDSQVTMMFWYRQQPGQSLTLIATANQGSEATYESGFVIDKFPISRPNLTFSTLTVSNMSPEDSSIYLCSVSSGTREAFFGQGTRLTVV.

The genes are TRBV9 and TRBJ2-7; 13 positions match TRBD2. V shed 1 base, J shed 7 bases, and the junction held 5 bases outside the gene matches. CDR1 and CDR2 from the germline V gene are SGDLS and YYNGEE. The CDR3 is 15 amino acids. The CDR3 DNA follows: TGTGCCAGCAGCGTATACGGGACTAGCGGGGTTGAGCAGTACTTC. This encodes CASSVYGTSGVEQYF.

The V call is TRBV27, the J call TRBJ2-7; D is perhaps TRBD1 (6 bases). This CDR3 region has 14 residues. CDR1 MNHEY and CDR2 SMNVEV come from the germline V gene (reference sequence). V shed 6 bases and J shed 2 bases, with 14 bases lying between them. The CDR3: CASSWTAGPYEQYF. Written as DNA, the CDR3 is TGTGCCAGCAGCTGGACAGCTGGCCCCTACGAGCAGTACTTC.

This clone was recorded only once. The chain couples TRBV7-9 to TRBJ1-1; 7 nucleotides line up with TRBD1. Trimming took 1 base from V and 10 from J; bases not matched to a gene: 3. CDR1 SEHNR and CDR2 FQNEAQ come from the germline V gene (reference sequence). This CDR3 region has 12 residues. CDR3 DNA: TGTGCCAGCAGCTTAGATCAGGGGGGAGCTTTCTTT. Encoded protein: CASSLDQGGAFF. Full variable domain (outside the CDR3, taken from reference TRBV7-9 and TRBJ1-1): DTGVSQNPRHKITKRGQNVTFRCDPISEHNRLYWYRQTLGQGPEFLTYFQNEAQLEKSRLLSDRFSAERPKGSFSTLEIQRTEQGDSAMYLCASSLDQGGAFFGQGTRLTVV.

This clone has only a few counts. This chain's CDR3 is CASSQGGQVNTEAFF. CDR3 DNA sequence: TGCGCCAGCAGCCAAGGCGGCCAGGTTAACACTGAAGCTTTCTTT. The V gene is TRBV4-3, the J gene TRBJ1-1; no definite D call. This CDR3 spans 15 amino acids. Per germline, CDR1 LGHNA and CDR2 YSLEER. Trimming stripped 1 base from V and 2 bases from J, with 11 bases between.

V is TRBV12-5 and J is TRBJ2-3; D might be TRBD2 (6 bases). V was cut by 7 bases and J by 4 bases, with 21 bases left in between. CDR1 is LGHNT and CDR2 is FRNRAP in the germline V gene. The CDR3 length is 16 residues. CDR3 bases: TGTGCTAGTGAGACCGCTTATGGCGGGGTACCAGATACGCAGTATTTT. This translates into CASETAYGGVPDTQYF.

The chain is built from TRBV28 and TRBJ2-1; 10 bases fit TRBD1. CDR1 is MDHEN, CDR2 SYDVKM, per germline. The junction had 3 bases not matched to a gene; V was cut back by 8 bases and J by 5 bases. The CDR3 sequence is 13 residues long. The CDR3 is CASQGQGNNEQFF. The CDR3 coding sequence is TGTGCCAGCCAGGGACAGGGGAACAATGAGCAGTTCTTC.